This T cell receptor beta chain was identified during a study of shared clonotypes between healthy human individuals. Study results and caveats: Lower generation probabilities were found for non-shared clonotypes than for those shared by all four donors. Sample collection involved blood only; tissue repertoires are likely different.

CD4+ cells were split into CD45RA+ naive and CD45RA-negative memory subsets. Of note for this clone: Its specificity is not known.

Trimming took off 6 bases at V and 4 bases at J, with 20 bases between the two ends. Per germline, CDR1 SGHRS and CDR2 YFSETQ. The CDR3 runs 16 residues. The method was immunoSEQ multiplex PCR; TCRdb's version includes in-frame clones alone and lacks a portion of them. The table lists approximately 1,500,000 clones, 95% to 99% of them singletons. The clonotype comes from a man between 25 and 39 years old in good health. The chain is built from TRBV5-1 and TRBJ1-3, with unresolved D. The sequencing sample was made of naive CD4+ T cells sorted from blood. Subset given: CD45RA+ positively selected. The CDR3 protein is CASTLSIGDSGNTIYF. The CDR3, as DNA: TGCGCCAGCACTCTCAGCATAGGCGACTCCGGAAACACCATATATTTT.